This T cell receptor beta chain was captured in a study of shared clonotypes between healthy human individuals. Overall study findings and caveats: Relative to memory subsets, naive subsets generally showed larger estimated richness. The study found about 5% of naive CD4 clonotypes shared across a handful of donors.

Germline V gives CDR1 GTSNPN, CDR2 SVGIG (reference sequence). There are 16 residues in the CDR3. The V end lost 5 bases, the J end lost 0 bases, and 16 bases lay between the germline ends. Genomic DNA of each subset was evenly split across several immunoSEQ plates. Produced via immunoSEQ multiplex PCR; TCRdb's table is partial and in-frame only. Found here are some 1 million clones, roughly 70% of them singletons; the top ten hold about 1.5%. About this clone itself: Its specificity is not known.

Sample: memory CD4+ T cells sorted from blood. Subset given: CD45RA-negative fraction. The J gene is TRBJ1-4, the V gene TRBV30, with D possibly TRBD1 on 5 matching bases. The clonotype originates from a young man in good health. As DNA, the CDR3 is TGTGCCTGGGCGGCGGGGCGAGGGGCAACTAATGAAAAACTGTTTTTT. This sequence encodes CAWAAGRGATNEKLFF.